The subject of this entry is one TCR beta chain. The sample comes from a study of blood T cells in healthy people across ages. For the second PCR, which ran for roughly 7 to 11 cycles, a sample-barcoded 5' primer and a J-beta primer mix were used. Every cDNA was tagged by a template-switch adaptor with 12 random nucleotides. Each CDR3 protein gets one entry after TCRdb re-called the 5' RACE reads with MiXCR. The table lists 1,800,000 or so distinct CDR3 sequences, roughly two fifths of them singletons, with around 23% in the top ten. The germline V gene has CDR1 SGHRS and CDR2 YFSETQ. V was cut by 3 bases and J by 1 base, with 19 bases left in between. The CDR3 is 17 amino acids. RNA extraction gave at least 5.5 micrograms of total RNA per sample.

This sequence joins TRBV5-1 and TRBJ1-2; D is ambiguous. Source material: blood. This TCR came from a human donor in good health. The CDR3 nucleotides are TGCGCCAGCAGCTCAGCGTCACACCGGGGAGGTAACTATGGCTACACCTTC. It codes for CASSSASHRGGNYGYTF.